This is a list of T cell receptor beta chains from one sample in a study of graft-versus-host responses after intestinal transplantation. For these receptors, no antigen is known. Sequenced by immunoSEQ multiplex PCR; TCRdb stores in-frame clones only, minus some. The table includes under 100,000 clones, over 80% detected once. This material consisted of unstimulated CD8+ T cells sorted from spleen or lymph node cells, taken before transplant. Source of these receptors: a human donor who was the organ donor for an intestinal transplant. Each CDR3 is given with its conserved first and last residue. Each record gives: V gene, J gene, clone size, D gene, CDR3 protein, CDR3 DNA. The D gene is left open where the match is weak. The size entry is marked missing in some rows and otherwise reads once, few, many or a size class.

>TRBV11-2|TRBJ1-2|NA|NA
CASSLPGQVFYGYTF
TGTGCCAGCAGCTTACCGGGACAAGTTTTTTATGGCTACACCTTC
>TRBV13|TRBJ2-5|NA|NA
CASSLGLPYSYQETQYF
TGTGCCAGCAGCTTGGGACTCCCATACTCGTACCAAGAGACCCAGTACTTC
>TRBV19|TRBJ1-5|NA|NA
CASGLGVLNQPQHF
TGTGCCAGTGGCCTCGGAGTTCTCAATCAGCCCCAGCATTTT
>TRBV19|TRBJ2-1|NA|NA
CASSPMGEVSYNEQFF
TGTGCCAGTAGTCCCATGGGGGAGGTCTCCTACAATGAGCAGTTCTTC
>TRBV7-9|TRBJ2-7|NA|NA
CASSPTTSYEQYF
TGTGCCAGCAGCCCCACTACCTCCTACGAGCAGTACTTC
>TRBV10-3|TRBJ2-4|NA|TRBD2
CAISELLAGGPDKNIQYF
TGTGCCATCAGTGAGTTACTAGCGGGGGGCCCTGACAAAAACATTCAGTACTTC
>TRBV19|TRBJ1-1|NA|TRBD1
CASRQRTGAATEAFF
TGTGCCAGTAGACAAAGGACAGGGGCGGCCACTGAAGCTTTCTTT
>TRBV4-3|TRBJ2-7|NA|NA
CASSQDIESYEQYF
TGCGCCAGCAGCCAAGACATCGAGTCCTACGAGCAGTACTTC
>TRBV6-4|TRBJ2-1|once|TRBD2
CATASGDNNEQFF
TGTGCCACCGCTAGCGGGGATAACAATGAGCAGTTCTTC
>TRBV19|TRBJ2-4|NA|NA
CASAGDLTWGIQYF
TGTGCCAGTGCCGGGGACTTGACCTGGGGCATTCAGTACTTC
>TRBV2|TRBJ1-2|NA|NA
CASSEGNRVNYGYTF
TGTGCCAGCAGTGAAGGGAACAGGGTTAACTATGGCTACACCTTC
>TRBV7-9|TRBJ2-1|NA|TRBD2
CASSLLAGPLGNEQFF
TGTGCCAGCAGCTTGTTAGCGGGACCTCTTGGCAATGAGCAGTTCTTC
>TRBV2|TRBJ1-4|NA|TRBD1
CASNPLTGAGEKLFF
TGTGCCAGCAACCCATTAACAGGGGCAGGTGAAAAACTGTTTTTT
>TRBV19|TRBJ1-5|NA|TRBD1
CASSILGQAISNQPQHF
TGTGCCAGTAGTATACTCGGACAGGCAATTAGCAATCAGCCCCAGCATTTT
>TRBV2|TRBJ1-1|NA|NA
CASTRTVNTEAFF
TGTGCCAGCACTCGGACAGTCAACACTGAAGCTTTCTTT
>TRBV7-9|TRBJ2-3|NA|NA
CASSASQRPSTDTQYF
TGTGCCAGCAGCGCTAGTCAGCGGCCTAGCACAGATACGCAGTATTTT
>TRBV10-3|TRBJ1-1|NA|TRBD1
CAISTGGTEAFF
TGTGCCATCAGTACAGGGGGCACTGAAGCTTTCTTT
>TRBV5-4|TRBJ2-2|NA|TRBD2
CASSSLGGANTGELFF
TGTGCCAGCAGCTCCCTGGGGGGGGCGAACACCGGGGAGCTGTTTTTT
>TRBV11-1|TRBJ1-2|NA|NA
CASSLSRGTNYGYTF
TGTGCCAGCAGCTTATCTCGGGGGACCAACTATGGCTACACCTTC
>TRBV5-6|TRBJ2-1|NA|TRBD2
CASSLGLADYNEQFF
TGTGCCAGCAGCCTGGGACTAGCGGACTACAATGAGCAGTTCTTC
>TRBV9|TRBJ2-3|NA|TRBD2
CASSEGTSGNTDTQYF
TGTGCCAGCAGCGAGGGGACTAGCGGAAACACAGATACGCAGTATTTT
>TRBV12-5|TRBJ2-3|NA|NA
CASGWDYGRGGTDTQYF
TGTGCTAGTGGTTGGGATTACGGGCGGGGTGGCACAGATACGCAGTATTTT
>TRBV5-6|TRBJ2-4|NA|TRBD2
CASSLAGIAGPIQYF
TGTGCCAGCAGCTTGGCCGGGATAGCGGGACCTATTCAGTACTTC
>TRBV19|TRBJ2-5|NA|TRBD2
CASMGGGETQYF
TGTGCCAGTATGGGGGGGGGAGAGACCCAGTACTTC
>TRBV27|TRBJ2-7|NA|NA
CASSFGVTYEQYF
TGTGCCAGCAGTTTCGGGGTAACCTACGAGCAGTACTTC
>TRBV18|TRBJ1-4|NA|NA
CASSPSRGATNEKLFF
TGTGCCAGCTCACCAAGCAGGGGAGCAACTAATGAAAAACTGTTTTTT
>TRBV5-6|TRBJ2-7|few|NA
CASSWGPDYEQYF
TGTGCCAGCAGCTGGGGCCCTGACTACGAGCAGTACTTC
>TRBV29-1|TRBJ2-3|NA|NA
CSVEGIGSTDTQYF
TGCAGCGTTGAAGGGATCGGGAGTACAGATACGCAGTATTTT
>TRBV7-9|TRBJ2-5|NA|NA
CASSLGRTQYF
TGTGCCAGCAGCTTGGGGAGGACCCAGTACTTC
>TRBV4-1|TRBJ2-7|NA|NA
CASSLGTSYEQYF
TGCGCCAGCAGCCTCGGGACTTCCTACGAGCAGTACTTC